This T cell receptor (beta chain) was sequenced for a study of cytomegalovirus exposure and HLA in healthy donors. A word on this clone: Its antigen is undetermined.

Findings and limits, study-wide: Highly shared sequence variants in one cluster were likely a sequencing artifact.

Germline V CDR1 and CDR2: LNHDA, SQIVND (reference sequence). The V gene end was trimmed by 8 bases and the J gene end by 6 bases; junction bases not matched to a gene: 6. The CDR3 consists of 13 residues. The primer mix had 60 Vbeta and 13 Jbeta primers. This table comes from immunoSEQ multiplex PCR, and its TCRdb copy is limited to in-frame clones, with some not included. The table shows some 160,000 clones, with roughly four fifths occurring only once. The sample consisted of PBMCs. The chain joins TRBV19 to TRBJ2-1; 8 bases align to TRBD2. The sequence derives from a male donor in good health and CMV-seropositive. In DNA form, the CDR3 reads TGTGCCAGTTATAGCGGGGTGGGCAATGAGCAGTTCTTC. It translates to CASYSGVGNEQFF.